This TCR beta chain was sequenced in a study of blood T cell repertoires in COVID-19. Looking at the study overall: The study drew acute and convalescent COVID-19 samples from the United States, Italy and Spain. From T cells, B-cell-depleted T cells, or PBMCs came the material, which was cDNA or gDNA.

The CDR3 consists of 12 residues. Germline V CDR1 and CDR2: SQVTM, ANQGSEA. Deletions cut 4 bases from V and 3 bases from J, with 10 bases between. How the authors handled the data: Estimated nucleated cell counts came from reference gene primer amplification. The assay was immunoSEQ multiplex PCR, and TCRdb's table has in-frame clones only and misses some. V and J calls plus clone size are reproduced from that table; the DNA served to infer D and trimming. This sample has 100,000 to 150,000 clones, with 80% to 90% found just once. The rearrangement joins TRBV29-1 to TRBJ2-7; D ambiguous. The sample taken for sequencing was peripheral blood. The TCR originated in a woman between 45 and 60 years old with acute or convalescent COVID-19. The CDR3 DNA reads TGCAGCGTTGGGCAGGAAGGCTACGAGCAGTACTTC. This translates into CSVGQEGYEQYF.